This TCR beta chain stems from a study of T cells in Graves' hyperthyroidism and ophthalmopathy. Regions amplified from RNA transcripts were the TCR beta CDR3 regions. HTBI primers drove first-round RT-PCR of the TCR CDR3. Each CDR3 protein gets one entry after TCRdb re-called the multiplex PCR reads with MiXCR. Among about 270,000 distinct CDR3 sequences listed, less than 30% were seen once. On this clonotype: Its specificity is unknown.

The hyperthyroidism was newly diagnosed and had lasted under 2 months; the patients were aged 18 to 65. Exclusion criteria comprised uncontrolled infection, other autoimmune disease, pregnancy or lactation. Blood was sampled at initial diagnosis of hyperthyroidism, prior to onset of any ophthalmopathy symptoms. Germline CDR1 is SGHRS and CDR2 is YFSETQ. Trimming cost V 4 bases and J 2 bases, with 16 bases left between them. CDR3 length: 15 amino acids. Study results and limitations: Progression to ophthalmopathy was predicted a median of roughly 6.5 months early.

This chain joins TRBV5-1 and TRBJ2-7; D remains unclear. Sequenced: blood. This TCR came from a man between 35 and 55 years old with Graves' hyperthyroidism that later progressed to Graves' ophthalmopathy. For the CDR3, the DNA is TGCGCCAGCAGCCTAGAGCCTGCTTTCCCCTACGAGCAGTACTTC. It specifies CASSLEPAFPYEQYF.